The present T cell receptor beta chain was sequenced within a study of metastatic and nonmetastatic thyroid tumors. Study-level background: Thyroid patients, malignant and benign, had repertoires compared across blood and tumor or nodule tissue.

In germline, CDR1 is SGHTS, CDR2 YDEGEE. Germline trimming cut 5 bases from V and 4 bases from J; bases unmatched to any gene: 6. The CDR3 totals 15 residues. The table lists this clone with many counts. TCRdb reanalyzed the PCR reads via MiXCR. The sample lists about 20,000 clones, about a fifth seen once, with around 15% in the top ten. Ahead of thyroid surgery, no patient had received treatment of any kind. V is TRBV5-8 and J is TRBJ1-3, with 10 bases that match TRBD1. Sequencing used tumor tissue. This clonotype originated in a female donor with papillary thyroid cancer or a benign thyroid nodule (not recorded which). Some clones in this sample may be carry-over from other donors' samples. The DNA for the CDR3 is TGTGCCAGCAGAGCCGGGACAGGGGACGGAAACACCATATATTTT. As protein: CASRAGTGDGNTIYF. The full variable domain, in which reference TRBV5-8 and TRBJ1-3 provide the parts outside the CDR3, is EAGVTQSPTHLIKTRGQQATLRCSPISGHTSVYWYQQALGLGLQFLLWYDEGEERNRGNFPPRFSGRQFPNYSSELNVNALELEDSALYLCASRAGTGDGNTIYFGEGSWLTVV.